This TCR beta chain was sequenced in a study of cytomegalovirus exposure and HLA in healthy donors. There are 15 residues in the CDR3. Germline CDR1 SNHLY, CDR2 FYNNEI. V lost 4 bases and J lost 6; bases outside the gene matches: 11. A word on this clone: What it recognizes is unknown.

13 Jbeta primers and 60 Vbeta primers were used for the PCR. TCRdb keeps only in-frame clones here, not all; method: immunoSEQ multiplex PCR. The table records some 180,000 clones, 65% to 85% of them present only once. Study-wide points: Later work associated fewer than 20,000 TCR beta sequences with HLA alleles at 0.05 false discovery rate.

This TCR was sampled from a girl aged 5-17 years in good health and CMV-seropositive. Sequenced material: PBMCs. The V and J genes are TRBV2 and TRBJ1-2; the match to TRBD1 covers 7 bases. CDR3: CASSVNRGERDGYTF. The CDR3 DNA reads as TGTGCCAGCAGTGTTAACAGGGGAGAGCGCGATGGCTACACCTTC. The full variable domain, its missing parts supplied by reference TRBV2 and TRBJ1-2, is EPEVTQTPSHQVTQMGQEVILRCVPISNHLYFYWYRQILGQKVEFLVSFYNNEISEKSEIFDDQFSVERPDGSNFTLKIRSTKLEDSAMYFCASSVNRGERDGYTFGSGTRLTVV.